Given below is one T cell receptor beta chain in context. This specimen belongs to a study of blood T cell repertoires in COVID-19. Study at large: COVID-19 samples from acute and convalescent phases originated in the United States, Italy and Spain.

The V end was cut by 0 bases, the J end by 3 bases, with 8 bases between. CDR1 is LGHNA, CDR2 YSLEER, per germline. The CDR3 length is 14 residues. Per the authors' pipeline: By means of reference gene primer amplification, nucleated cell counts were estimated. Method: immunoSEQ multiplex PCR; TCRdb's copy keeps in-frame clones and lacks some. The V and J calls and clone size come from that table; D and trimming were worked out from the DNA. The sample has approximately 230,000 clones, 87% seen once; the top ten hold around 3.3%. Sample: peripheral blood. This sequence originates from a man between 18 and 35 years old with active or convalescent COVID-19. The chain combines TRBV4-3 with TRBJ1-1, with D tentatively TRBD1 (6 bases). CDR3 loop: CASSQDQGYTEAFF. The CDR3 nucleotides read TGCGCCAGCAGCCAAGATCAGGGGTACACTGAAGCTTTCTTT.